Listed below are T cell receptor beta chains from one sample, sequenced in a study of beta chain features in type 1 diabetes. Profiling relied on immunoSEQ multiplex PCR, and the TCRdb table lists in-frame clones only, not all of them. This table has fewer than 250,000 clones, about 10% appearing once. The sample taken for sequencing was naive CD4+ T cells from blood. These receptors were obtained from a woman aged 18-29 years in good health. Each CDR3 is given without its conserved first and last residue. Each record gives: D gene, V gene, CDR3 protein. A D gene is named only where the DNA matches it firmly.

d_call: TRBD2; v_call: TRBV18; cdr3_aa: ASSRATSGRNTGELF
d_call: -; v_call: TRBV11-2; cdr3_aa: ASINETGVSGGYT
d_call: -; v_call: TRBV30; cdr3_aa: AWRGGEETQY
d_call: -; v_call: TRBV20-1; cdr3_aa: SAPENEKLF
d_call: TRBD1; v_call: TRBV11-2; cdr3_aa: ASSLAFETGGFHYGYT
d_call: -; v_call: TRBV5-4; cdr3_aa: ASSLAGLANNEQF
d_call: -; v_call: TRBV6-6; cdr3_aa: ASSYQAGRDTEAF
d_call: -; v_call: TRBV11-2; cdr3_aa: ASSFMETQY
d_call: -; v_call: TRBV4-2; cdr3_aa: ASSQRTPQLGGTYEQY
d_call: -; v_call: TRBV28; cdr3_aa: ATTRRAWRNQPQH
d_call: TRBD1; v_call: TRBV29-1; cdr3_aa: SVSDRGNTEAF
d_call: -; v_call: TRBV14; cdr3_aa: ASSPRLPGSPLH
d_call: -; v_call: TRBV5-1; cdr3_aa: ASSLLISQETQY
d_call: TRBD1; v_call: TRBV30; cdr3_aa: AWTRDRENYGYT